The sequence of this TCR beta chain was determined in a study of cytomegalovirus exposure and HLA in healthy donors. The method was immunoSEQ multiplex PCR; TCRdb's version includes in-frame clones alone and lacks a portion of them. The table includes about 130,000 clones, about 88% detected once. Trimming left V 0 bases short and J 1 base short, with 23 bases between. This CDR3 is 20 amino acids long. The V gene's germline CDR1 is ENHRY and CDR2 SYGVKD. The chain couples TRBV10-3 to TRBJ2-3, with TRBD2 as a possible D gene (5 bases). The origin of this receptor is a woman under 30 in good health and CMV-seropositive. Sequencing was carried out using PBMCs. CDR3 region: CAISESPPRERPRRTDTQYF. The CDR3 DNA follows: TGTGCCATCAGTGAGTCGCCTCCCAGAGAGCGGCCAAGGCGCACAGATACGCAGTATTTT.